This passage covers 22 T cell receptor beta chains from one sample sequenced in a study of tumor and adjacent non-tumor tissue in lung cancer. A modified ARM-PCR protocol with three rounds of nested PCR amplified TCRbeta. TCRdb redid the calling of the multiplex PCR reads with MiXCR, one entry per CDR3 protein. This table holds 85,000 or so distinct CDR3 sequences, roughly three quarters found once. No cell sorting was done before RNA was extracted from the tissue. The normal lung tissue was taken more than 3 cm from the tumor edge. The sample consisted of distant non-tumor lung tissue. The receptors here all came from a woman aged 45 to 65 with non-small cell lung cancer.

On this clonotype itself: One base away lies a much larger clone, so this may be a sequencing read error. The chain links TRBV20-1 to TRBJ2-7, with D unresolved. The CDR3 has 13 amino acids. The germline CDR1 and CDR2 sequences are DFQATT and SNEGSKA (reference sequence). V gave up 2 bases and J gave up 4 bases, with 12 bases separating them. This CDR3 is CSARTSAGYEQYF. DNA for the CDR3: TGCAGTGCTAGAACGTCGGCTGGTTACGAGCAGTACTTC.

This sequence joins TRBV6-2 or TRBV6-3 and TRBJ2-7, with D possibly being TRBD2 (5 bases). Germline V gene sequence: CDR1 MNHEY, CDR2 SVGEGT. V was shortened by 4 bases and J by 1 base, with 11 bases between the two germline ends. This CDR3 region has 14 residues. The CDR3 region is CASSSEGNSYEQYF. The DNA for the CDR3 is TGTGCCAGCAGTTCAGAGGGAAATTCCTACGAGCAGTACTTC.

Regarding this clonotype: The junction shows a germline mismatch at one end, possibly a read error. This chain links TRBV11-3 with TRBJ2-7; a possible D gene is TRBD2 (5 bases). This CDR3 contains 15 residues. Germline CDR1 reads SGHNT; CDR2 reads YENEEA. The CDR3 DNA reads TGTGACAGCAGCCCCCTTGAGGGAGTGGGTTGCGAGCAGTACTTC. Encoded protein: CDSSPLEGVGCEQYF.

V and J are TRBV12-3 or TRBV12-4 and TRBJ1-1; D not resolved. The length of the CDR3 is 11 residues. Trimming pared 8 bases from V and 5 bases from J, leaving 9 bases between. Here the CDR3 reads CASWRNTEAFF. The CDR3 DNA follows: TGTGCCAGCTGGAGGAATACTGAAGCTTTCTTT.

Note on this clonotype: At one of its ends the junction is not consistent with the germline gene, which may arise from a read error. This chain connects TRBV11-2 to TRBJ2-3; no definite D call. The CDR3 is 13 residues long. Germline-derived CDR1 and CDR2 are SGHAT and FQNNGV. This CDR3 is CASSLDRANTRYF. The CDR3 bases are TGTGCCAGCAGCTTAGATAGGGCAAATACGCGGTATTTT.

To note about this clonotype: One end of the junction does not line up with germline, which may come from a read error. The CDR3 sequence: CAGSSPQGRHTYGYTF. The CDR3 region has the DNA TGTGCCGGCAGTTCGCCTCAGGGTAGGCATACCTATGGCTACACCTTC. The rearrangement links TRBV12-3 or TRBV12-4 to TRBJ1-2; possible D gene TRBD1, 5 bases. The CDR3 loop spans 16 amino acids.

The chain uses TRBV11-1 and TRBJ2-1; the match to TRBD2 covers 10 bases. Matching the DNA end better, TRBJ2-7 makes the J call doubtful. The CDR3 length is 15 residues. Germline values: CDR1 SGHAT, CDR2 FQDESV (reference sequence). The CDR3 sequence is CASSLGRTSGPEQYF. CDR3 DNA sequence: TGTGCCAGCAGCTTGGGGAGGACTAGCGGCCCCGAGCAGTACTTC.

To note about this clonotype: Because it lacks the conserved phenylalanine or tryptophan at the end, this CDR3 is likely a read error. The rearrangement joins TRBV20-1 to TRBJ1-1; 9 nucleotides match TRBD1. J gave up 4 bases and V 4 bases, and 13 bases lay outside the gene matches. Germline values: CDR1 DFQATT, CDR2 SNEGSKA (reference sequence). The CDR3 spans 16 residues. CDR3 nucleotide sequence: TGCAGTGCTAACAGGATACAGGGGGCCATGGGCACTGAAGCTTTCATT. Its protein is CSANRIQGAMGTEAFI.

This chain uses TRBV28 with TRBJ2-2; tentatively, D is TRBD1 or TRBD2 (5 bases each). The CDR3 loop spans 15 amino acids. Per germline, CDR1 MDHEN and CDR2 SYDVKM. The DNA for the CDR3 is TGTGTCACCAGTTTATCTAGAGGGGTATCCGGGGAGCTGTTTTTT. Translating gives CVTSLSRGVSGELFF.

On this clonotype: A much bigger clone sits one base away, suggesting this may be a read error. The chain carries TRBV30 and TRBJ1-2, with a weak D call TRBD1 (5 bases). Per germline, CDR1 GTSNPN and CDR2 SVGIG (reference sequence). Trimming pared 8 bases from V and 8 bases from J, leaving 18 bases between. CDR3 length equals 12 residues. The CDR3 DNA follows: TGTGCCCTATTCCAGGGACTTTCCGGCTACACCTTC. It encodes CALFQGLSGYTF.

Concerning this clonotype itself: The junction shows a germline mismatch at one end, possibly a read error. The J gene is TRBJ2-1, the V gene TRBV6-1; D is unclear. Germline V gene sequence: CDR1 MNHNS, CDR2 SASEGT. The CDR3 covers 11 residues. CDR3 in DNA: TGTGCCAGCTGTGGGTGGGGTGAGCACTTCTTC. This encodes CASCGWGEHFF.

Notes on this clonotype: At one of its ends the junction is not consistent with the germline gene, which may arise from a read error. The rearrangement uses TRBV7-9 and TRBJ1-4, with 7 positions matching TRBD1. The CDR3 is 15 residues long. Germline loops: CDR1 SEHNR, CDR2 FQNEAQ (reference sequence). CDR3 nucleotides: TGTGCCAGCAGTTCGGCCCAGGGACAGCTTGAAAAACTCTTTTTT. This translates into CASSSAQGQLEKLFF. The full variable domain, in which reference TRBV7-9 and TRBJ1-4 provide the parts outside the CDR3, is DTGVSQNPRHKITKRGQNVTFRCDPISEHNRLYWYRQTLGQGPEFLTYFQNEAQLEKSRLLSDRFSAERPKGSFSTLEIQRTEQGDSAMYLCASSSAQGQLEKLFFGSGTQLSVL.

As DNA, the CDR3 is TGCGCCAGCCGCCTTACAGGTAACACCGGGGAGCTGTTTTTT. It specifies CASRLTGNTGELFF. The J gene is TRBJ2-2, the V gene TRBV5-1; D perhaps matches TRBD1 (5 bases). The V end lost 7 bases, the J end lost 2 bases, and 12 bases lay between the germline ends. Germline values: CDR1 SGHRS, CDR2 YFSETQ. This CDR3 contains 14 residues.

About this clonotype: Sequence at one end of the junction differs from germline and may be a read error. The gene calls are TRBV28 and TRBJ2-7; tentative D call: TRBD2 (6 bases). The V gene's germline CDR1 is MDHEN and CDR2 SYDVKM. This CDR3 contains 17 residues. CDR3 sequence (DNA): TGTGCCAGCAGTTTAAGACGGGAGAGCACGAACTCCTACGAGCAGAACTTC. Translating it yields CASSLRRESTNSYEQNF. The whole variable domain, filled in from reference TRBV28 and TRBJ2-7, reads DVKVTQSSRYLVKRTGEKVFLECVQDMDHENMFWYRQDPGLGLRLIYFSYDVKMKEKGDIPEGYSVSREKKERFSLILESASTNQTSMYLCASSLRRESTNSYEQNFGPGTRLTVT.

The table lists this clonotype with a few counts. A read error may explain this, as a much larger clone is one base away. The chain has TRBV20-1 and TRBJ1-5; D possibly corresponds to TRBD1 (5 bases). Germline loops: CDR1 DFQATT, CDR2 SNEGSKA (reference sequence). The CDR3 totals 18 residues. The germline V and J ends were trimmed by 1 base and 1 base, with 20 bases remaining between them. The CDR3: CSARGQGPFPLSNQPQHF. In DNA, the CDR3 is TGCAGTGCTAGAGGTCAGGGACCATTCCCCTTGAGCAATCAGCCCCAGCATTTT.

To note about this clonotype: A junction boundary mismatches the germline segment, possibly from a read error. The V call is TRBV5-5, the J call TRBJ2-7; 8 bases align to TRBD1. This CDR3 spans 15 amino acids. The germline gives CDR1 SGHKS, CDR2 YYEKEE (reference sequence). The DNA for the CDR3 is TGTGCCATCAGCGCGAGCAGGGGGCGGGCGGGCGAGCAGTACTTC. Its protein is CAISASRGRAGEQYF.

Remarks on this clonotype: Given the absence of the conserved phenylalanine or tryptophan at the CDR3 end, a read error is likely. The chain couples TRBV11-3 to TRBJ2-7; D unclear. This CDR3 is 15 amino acids long. Germline V gives CDR1 SGHNT, CDR2 YENEEA. CDR3 in DNA: TGTGCCGGCAGCTTAGATCCTTCAACCTTCTACGAGCAGTACCTC. Encoded protein: CAGSLDPSTFYEQYL.

In regard to this clonotype: At one boundary the junction diverges from the germline segment, which might be a read error. The chain joins TRBV11-2 to TRBJ2-3; D not certain. The CDR3 loop spans 13 amino acids. From germline, CDR1 is SGHAT and CDR2 FQNNGV. Here the CDR3 reads CASSLGSEDTQCF. The CDR3 bases are TGTGCTAGCAGCTTAGGGTCCGAGGATACGCAGTGTTTT.

In this sample, this clonotype turned up once. Sequence at one end of the junction differs from germline and may be a read error. The V and J genes are TRBV12-3 or TRBV12-4 and TRBJ2-4; D uncertain. CDR3 length: 13 residues. The CDR3 nucleotides read TGTGCCAGCAGTTTTGGTGGTAAAATCATTCAGTACTTC. Its translation is CASSFGGKIIQYF.

The genes are TRBV5-1 and TRBJ1-5, with TRBD1 as a possible D gene (5 bases). V dropped 4 bases and J dropped 2 bases, with 16 bases sitting between them. Germline loops: CDR1 SGHRS, CDR2 YFSETQ. This CDR3 comprises 16 residues. CDR3 nucleotide sequence: TGCGCCAGCAGCCTGGATGCAGGGTATGGCAATCAGCCCCAGCATTTT. This encodes CASSLDAGYGNQPQHF. The full variable domain, rest sourced from reference TRBV5-1 and TRBJ1-5, is KAGVTQTPRYLIKTRGQQVTLSCSPISGHRSVSWYQQTPGQGLQFLFEYFSETQRNKGNFPGRFSGRQFSNSRSEMNVSTLELGDSALYLCASSLDAGYGNQPQHFGDGTRLSIL.

About this clonotype itself: An end of the junction does not agree with germline; a read error may underlie this. The genes are TRBV24-1 and TRBJ2-2, with TRBD2 matching over 12 bases. CDR1 and CDR2 from the germline V gene are KGHDR and SFDVKD. The CDR3 is made up of 17 amino acids. The DNA of the CDR3 is TGTGCCACCAATGTCCGGACTAGCGGGACGAACACCGGGGACCTGTTTTTT. Translated, it gives CATNVRTSGTNTGDLFF.

The V and J genes are TRBV29-1 and TRBJ2-7, with D possibly matching TRBD1 (6 bases). The CDR3 has 14 residues. V gave up 8 bases and J gave up 5 bases, with 22 bases separating them. The V gene's germline CDR1 is SQVTM and CDR2 ANQGSEA. DNA for the CDR3: TGCAGCATTGGTAGCTGGCAGGGGTTCAACGAGCAGTACTTC. Translation gives CSIGSWQGFNEQYF.